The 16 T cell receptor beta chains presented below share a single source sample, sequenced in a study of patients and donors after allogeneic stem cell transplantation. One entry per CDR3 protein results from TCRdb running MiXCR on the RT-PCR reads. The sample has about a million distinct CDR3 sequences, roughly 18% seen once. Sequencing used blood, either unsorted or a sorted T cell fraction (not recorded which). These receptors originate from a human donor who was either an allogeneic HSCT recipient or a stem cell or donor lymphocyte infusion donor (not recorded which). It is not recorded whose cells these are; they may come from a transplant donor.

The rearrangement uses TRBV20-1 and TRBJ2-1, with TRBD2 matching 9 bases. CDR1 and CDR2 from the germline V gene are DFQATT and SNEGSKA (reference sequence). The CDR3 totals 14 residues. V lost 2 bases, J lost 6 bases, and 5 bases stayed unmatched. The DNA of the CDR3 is TGCAGTGCTAGAATTAGCGGGAGCATCAATGAGCAGTTCTTC. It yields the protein CSARISGSINEQFF.

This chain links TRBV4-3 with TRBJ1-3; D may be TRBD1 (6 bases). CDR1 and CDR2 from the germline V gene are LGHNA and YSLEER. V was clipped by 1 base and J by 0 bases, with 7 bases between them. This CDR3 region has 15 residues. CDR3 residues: CASSQGTDSGNTIYF. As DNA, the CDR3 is TGCGCCAGCAGCCAAGGGACAGACTCTGGAAACACCATATATTTT.

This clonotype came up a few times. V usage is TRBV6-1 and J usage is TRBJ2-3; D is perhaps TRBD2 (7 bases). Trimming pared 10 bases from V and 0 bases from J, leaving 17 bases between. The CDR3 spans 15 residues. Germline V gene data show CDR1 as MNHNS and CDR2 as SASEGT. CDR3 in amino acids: CATKIGGGSTDTQYF. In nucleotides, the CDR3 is TGTGCCACCAAAATAGGGGGGGGTAGCACAGATACGCAGTATTTT.

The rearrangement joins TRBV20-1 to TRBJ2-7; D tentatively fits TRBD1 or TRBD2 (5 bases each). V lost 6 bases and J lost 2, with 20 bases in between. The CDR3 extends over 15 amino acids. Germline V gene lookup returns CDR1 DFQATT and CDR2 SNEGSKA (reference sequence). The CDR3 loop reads CSARDQTESTYEQYF. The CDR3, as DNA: TGCAGTGCGAGGGACCAGACAGAAAGCACCTACGAGCAGTACTTC.

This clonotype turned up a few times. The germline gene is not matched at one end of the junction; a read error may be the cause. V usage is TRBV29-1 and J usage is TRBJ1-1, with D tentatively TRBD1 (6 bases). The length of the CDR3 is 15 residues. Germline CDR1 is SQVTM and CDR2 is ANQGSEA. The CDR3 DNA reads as TGCAGCGTCGAAGGGGGGGGGAAGTTTAACACTGAAGCTTTCTTT. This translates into CSVEGGGKFNTEAFF.

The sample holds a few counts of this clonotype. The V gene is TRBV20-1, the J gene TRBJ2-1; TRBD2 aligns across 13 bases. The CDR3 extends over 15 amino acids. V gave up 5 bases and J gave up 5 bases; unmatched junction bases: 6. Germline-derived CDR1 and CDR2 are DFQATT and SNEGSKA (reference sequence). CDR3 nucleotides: TGCAGTGCTTATAAGACTAGCGGGAGGAACAATGAGCAGTTCTTC. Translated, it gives CSAYKTSGRNNEQFF.

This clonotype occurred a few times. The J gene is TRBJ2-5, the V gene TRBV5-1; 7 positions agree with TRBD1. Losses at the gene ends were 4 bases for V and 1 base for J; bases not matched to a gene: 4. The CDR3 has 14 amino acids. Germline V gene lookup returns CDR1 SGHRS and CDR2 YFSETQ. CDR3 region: CASSPGQSQETQYF. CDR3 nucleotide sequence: TGCGCCAGCAGCCCGGGACAGTCCCAAGAGACCCAGTACTTC.

CDR3 DNA sequence: TGTGCCAGCAGCTTCGGACTAGGCCATATCACAGATACGCAGTATTTT. Translating it yields CASSFGLGHITDTQYF. The J gene is TRBJ2-3, the V gene TRBV7-9, with 7 nucleotides matching TRBD2. Trimming at V came to 3 bases and at J to 2 bases, leaving 8 bases not matched to a gene. Germline loops: CDR1 SEHNR, CDR2 FQNEAQ (reference sequence). This CDR3 comprises 16 residues. Drawing the rest from reference TRBV7-9 and TRBJ2-3, the complete variable domain is DTGVSQNPRHKITKRGQNVTFRCDPISEHNRLYWYRQTLGQGPEFLTYFQNEAQLEKSRLLSDRFSAERPKGSFSTLEIQRTEQGDSAMYLCASSFGLGHITDTQYFGPGTRLTVL.

The CDR3 here is CSAWGPEDNQPQHF. DNA for the CDR3: TGCAGTGCTTGGGGGCCGGAGGACAATCAGCCCCAGCATTTT. The chain carries TRBV20-1 and TRBJ1-5; TRBD1 might be the D (6 bases). In germline, CDR1 is DFQATT, CDR2 SNEGSKA (reference sequence). Trimming removed 5 bases at V and 3 bases at J, with 14 bases between. This CDR3 comprises 14 residues.

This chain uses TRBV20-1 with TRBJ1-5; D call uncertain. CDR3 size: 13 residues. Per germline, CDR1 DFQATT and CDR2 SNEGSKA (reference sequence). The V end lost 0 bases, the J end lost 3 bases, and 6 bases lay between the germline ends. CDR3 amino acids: CSARDPNNQPQHF. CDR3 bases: TGCAGTGCTAGAGACCCAAACAATCAGCCCCAGCATTTT.

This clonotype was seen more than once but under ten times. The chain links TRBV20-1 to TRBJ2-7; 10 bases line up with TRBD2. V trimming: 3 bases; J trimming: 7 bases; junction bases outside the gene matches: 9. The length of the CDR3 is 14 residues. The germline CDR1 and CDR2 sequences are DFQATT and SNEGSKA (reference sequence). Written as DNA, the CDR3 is TGCAGTGCTAGCTCGGCTAGCGGGAGCCGGGAGCAGTACTTC. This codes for CSASSASGSREQYF.

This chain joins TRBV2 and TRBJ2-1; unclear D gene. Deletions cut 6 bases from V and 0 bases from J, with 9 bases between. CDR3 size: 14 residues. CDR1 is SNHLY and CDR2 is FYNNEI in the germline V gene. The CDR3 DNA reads TGTGCCAGCAGAGGGATGGGCTCCTACAATGAGCAGTTCTTC. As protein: CASRGMGSYNEQFF.

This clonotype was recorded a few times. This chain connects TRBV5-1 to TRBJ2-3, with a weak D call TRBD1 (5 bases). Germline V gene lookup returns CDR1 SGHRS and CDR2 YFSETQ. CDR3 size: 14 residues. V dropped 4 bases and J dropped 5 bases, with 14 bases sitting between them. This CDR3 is CASSKDSKGDTQYF. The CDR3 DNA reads TGCGCCAGCAGCAAAGACAGCAAAGGAGATACGCAGTATTTT. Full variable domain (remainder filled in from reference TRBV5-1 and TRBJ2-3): KAGVTQTPRYLIKTRGQQVTLSCSPISGHRSVSWYQQTPGQGLQFLFEYFSETQRNKGNFPGRFSGRQFSNSRSEMNVSTLELGDSALYLCASSKDSKGDTQYFGPGTRLTVL.

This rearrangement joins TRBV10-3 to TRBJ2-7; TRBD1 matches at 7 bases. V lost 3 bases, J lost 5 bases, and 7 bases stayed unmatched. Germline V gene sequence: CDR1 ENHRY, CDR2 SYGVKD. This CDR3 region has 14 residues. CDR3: CAISDSGQADEQYF. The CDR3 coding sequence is TGTGCCATCAGTGACTCCGGACAGGCCGACGAGCAGTACTTC.

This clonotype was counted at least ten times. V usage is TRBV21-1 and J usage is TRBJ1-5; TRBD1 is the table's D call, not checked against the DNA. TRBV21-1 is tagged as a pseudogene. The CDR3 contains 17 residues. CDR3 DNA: TGTGCCAGCAGCAAAGTCCGGGTTCCAGACGGGAATCAGCCCCAGCATTTT. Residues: CASSKVRVPDGNQPQHF.

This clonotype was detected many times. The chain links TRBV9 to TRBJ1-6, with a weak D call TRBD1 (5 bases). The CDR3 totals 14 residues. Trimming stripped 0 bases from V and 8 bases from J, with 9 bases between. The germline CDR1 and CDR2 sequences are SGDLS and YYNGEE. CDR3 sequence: CASSVVGADSPLHF. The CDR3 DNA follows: TGTGCCAGCAGCGTAGTAGGGGCCGATTCACCCCTCCACTTT.